The 20 T cell receptor beta chains below come from one sample, sequenced in a study of neurological immune-mediated disorders. TCRdb reanalysed the 5' RACE reads using MiXCR and keeps one entry per CDR3 protein. The sample contains roughly 45,000 distinct CDR3 sequences, just over 3% of which appear only once. The specimen was PBMCs. The origin of the receptors is a woman aged 45-60 years with multiple sclerosis.

This clonotype was seen more than once but under ten times. V is TRBV11-2 and J is TRBJ2-5, with D uncertain. V was trimmed by 1 base and J by 2 bases, leaving 8 bases between them. The germline V gene has CDR1 SGHAT and CDR2 FQNNGV. The CDR3 consists of 14 residues. CDR3 coding DNA: TGTGCCAGCAGCTTAGGAGACGGTCAAGAGACCCAGTACTTC. This translates into CASSLGDGQETQYF.

The chain couples TRBV20-1 to TRBJ2-1, with 10 bases matching TRBD1. Germline CDR1 is DFQATT and CDR2 is SNEGSKA (reference sequence). The length of the CDR3 is 14 residues. V trimming: 7 bases; J trimming: 8 bases; junction bases outside the gene matches: 11. The CDR3 protein is CSVHGTGALYEQFF. The CDR3 DNA is TGCAGTGTCCACGGGACAGGGGCCCTCTATGAGCAGTTCTTC.

With respect to this clonotype: This may come from a read error, since a much larger clone is one base off. This sequence joins TRBV5-1 and TRBJ2-3; D gene uncertain. Trimming left V 0 bases short and J 2 bases short, with 7 bases between. CDR1 and CDR2 from the germline V gene are SGHRS and YFSETQ. The CDR3 has 14 amino acids. The CDR3 DNA reads TGCGCCAGCAGCTTGGGGCAGAACACAGATACGCAGTATTTT. It specifies CASSLGQNTDTQYF. Complete variable domain (other parts from reference TRBV5-1 and TRBJ2-3): KAGVTQTPRYLIKTRGQQVTLSCSPISGHRSVSWYQQTPGQGLQFLFEYFSETQRNKGNFPGRFSGRQFSNSRSEMNVSTLELGDSALYLCASSLGQNTDTQYFGPGTRLTVL.

This clonotype was observed many times. V is TRBV7-7 and J is TRBJ1-5; 9 bases fit TRBD1. The germline gives CDR1 SSHAT, CDR2 FNYEAQ (reference sequence). The CDR3 contains 19 residues. V was clipped by 6 bases and J by 0 bases; unmatched bases: 15. The CDR3 loop reads CASSVRVWTGVVSNQPQHF. The CDR3 DNA is TGTGCCAGCAGTGTGAGGGTATGGACAGGGGTCGTTAGCAATCAGCCCCAGCATTTT. The full variable domain, with the rest looked up from reference TRBV7-7 and TRBJ1-5, is GAGVSQSPRYKVTKRGQDVTLRCDPISSHATLYWYQQALGQGPEFLTYFNYEAQPDKSGLPSDRFSAERPEGSISTLTIQRTEQRDSAMYRCASSVRVWTGVVSNQPQHFGDGTRLSIL.

This clonotype has at least ten counts. The chain is built from TRBV20-1 and TRBJ1-2, with 7 nucleotides matching TRBD1. The V gene's germline CDR1 is DFQATT and CDR2 SNEGSKA (reference sequence). The CDR3 consists of 16 residues. V was pared by 6 bases and J by 4 bases, with 17 bases of the junction left unmatched. The DNA for the CDR3 is TGCAGTGCCCAGAAATCCCAGGGGGGCGGCGGCTATGGCTACACCTTC. Translation gives CSAQKSQGGGGYGYTF.

The V gene is TRBV7-2, the J gene TRBJ2-3, with 15 bases lining up with TRBD2. After removal of 5 bases from V and 9 bases from J, the junction contained 9 bases not matched to a gene. Germline V gene sequence: CDR1 SGHTA, CDR2 FQGNSA. The CDR3 extends over 16 amino acids. This CDR3 is CASSRGRTSGRATQYF. The DNA for the CDR3 is TGTGCCAGCAGCCGGGGGAGGACTAGCGGGAGGGCAACGCAGTATTTT.

This clonotype was seen ten or more times. The chain links TRBV7-9 to TRBJ2-3; unclear D gene. Germline loops: CDR1 SEHNR, CDR2 FQNEAQ (reference sequence). This CDR3 has 14 amino acids. In nucleotides, the CDR3 is TGTGCTTTAAAAGGAGCAAGCACAACAGATACGCAGTATTTT. Translating gives CALKGASTTDTQYF. Full variable domain (remainder filled in from reference TRBV7-9 and TRBJ2-3): DTGVSQNPRHKITKRGQNVTFRCDPISEHNRLYWYRQTLGQGPEFLTYFQNEAQLEKSRLLSDRFSAERPKGSFSTLEIQRTEQGDSAMYLCALKGASTTDTQYFGPGTRLTVL.

J is TRBJ2-1 and V is TRBV11-2, with a possible D match to TRBD2 (6 bases). Germline V gene lookup returns CDR1 SGHAT and CDR2 FQNNGV. There are 15 residues in the CDR3. Trimming took 4 bases from V and 10 from J, leaving 20 bases between them. The CDR3 loop is CASSSPFGGSWEQFF. The CDR3 coding sequence is TGTGCCAGCAGCTCCCCTTTTGGGGGGTCGTGGGAGCAGTTCTTC.

Comment on this clonotype: This sequence may be a read error, since a much larger clone differs from it by one base. No conserved phenylalanine or tryptophan ends this CDR3, so it is likely a read error. J is TRBJ1-2 and V is TRBV12-3 or TRBV12-4; 8 bases match TRBD1. The CDR3 runs 12 residues. Unmatched junction bases numbered 2, after V lost 6 bases and J lost 5 bases. The CDR3 coding sequence is TGTGCCAGCAGCGGGACAGGTTATGGCTACACCTGC. It codes for CASSGTGYGYTC.

With regard to this clonotype: A much bigger clone sits one base away, suggesting this may be a read error. This chain joins TRBV6-1 and TRBJ2-3; D not resolved. This CDR3 spans 14 amino acids. Germline V gene sequence: CDR1 MNHNS, CDR2 SASEGT. V lost 5 bases, J lost 5 bases, and 14 bases lay in between. CDR3 in amino acids: CASSYVKGRDTQYF. In DNA, the CDR3 is TGTGCCAGCAGTTATGTAAAGGGAAGAGATACGCAGTATTTT.

This clonotype was seen a handful of times. This could be a read error, since a much larger clone is one nucleotide away. The V call is TRBV20-1, the J call TRBJ2-5, with a tentative D call TRBD2 (6 bases). V dropped 3 bases and J dropped 0 bases, with 11 bases sitting between them. Germline V lookup: CDR1 DFQATT, CDR2 SNEGSKA (reference sequence). The CDR3 sequence is 14 residues long. CDR3 coding DNA: TGCAGTGCTAGCGAGGGCGGGAACCAAGAGACCCAGTACTTC. As protein: CSASEGGNQETQYF.

This clonotype was observed many times. This chain uses TRBV5-1 with TRBJ2-7; either TRBD1 or TRBD2 may supply D (5 bases each). Germline V lookup: CDR1 SGHRS, CDR2 YFSETQ. V dropped 5 bases and J dropped 0 bases, with 18 bases sitting between them. The CDR3 length is 16 residues. The CDR3: CASRFPGPRGSYEQYV. CDR3 bases: TGCGCCAGCAGATTTCCGGGACCCCGCGGCTCCTACGAGCAGTACGTC.

The sample holds many counts of this clonotype. The CDR3: CSAREYRVANTEAFF. The CDR3, as DNA: TGCAGTGCTAGAGAATACAGGGTGGCGAACACTGAAGCTTTCTTT. The V call is TRBV20-1, the J call TRBJ1-1; a weak D match, TRBD1 (6 bases). In germline, CDR1 is DFQATT, CDR2 SNEGSKA (reference sequence). The CDR3 totals 15 residues. V shed 0 bases and J shed 1 base, with 12 bases lying between them.

This clonotype was observed many times. The chain employs TRBV5-1 and TRBJ2-3; D not resolved. The V gene lost 5 bases and the J gene lost 0 bases, with 10 bases spanning the gap. The CDR3 runs 14 residues. Per germline, CDR1 SGHRS and CDR2 YFSETQ. The CDR3, as DNA: TGCGCCAGCAGAAGGAGCCCTAGCACAGATACGCAGTATTTT. It codes for CASRRSPSTDTQYF.

This clonotype has ten or more counts. The chain recombines TRBV6-5 with TRBJ2-1; D possibly corresponds to TRBD2 (5 bases). The germline CDR1 and CDR2 sequences are MNHEY and SVGAGI. This CDR3 contains 14 residues. Between the trimmed V and J ends, which lost 6 bases and 2 bases, there was a span of 11 bases. CDR3 coding DNA: TGTGCCAGCAGACGAGGGATCACCTACAATGAGCAGTTCTTC. Amino acid sequence: CASRRGITYNEQFF.

This clonotype was recorded many times. CDR3 amino acids: CASSLGSSGKETQYF. The CDR3 DNA reads as TGCGCCAGCAGCTTGGGTAGTAGCGGGAAAGAGACCCAGTACTTC. The rearrangement uses TRBV5-1 and TRBJ2-5, with 8 positions matching TRBD2. The CDR3 has 15 amino acids. V trimming: 0 bases; J trimming: 3 bases; junction bases outside the gene matches: 4. CDR1 and CDR2 (germline): SGHRS, YFSETQ.

This clonotype was counted ten times or more. This chain links TRBV6-1 with TRBJ2-7; D is ambiguous. Per germline, CDR1 MNHNS and CDR2 SASEGT. This CDR3 is 13 amino acids long. Trimming removed 7 bases at V and 6 bases at J, with 16 bases between. The CDR3 protein is CASTHEAACEQYF. The CDR3 bases are TGTGCCAGCACACATGAAGCCGCCTGCGAGCAGTACTTC.

The sample holds many counts of this clonotype. The genes are TRBV11-2 and TRBJ2-1; 10 nucleotides match TRBD1. The CDR3 spans 15 residues. Germline V gene data show CDR1 as SGHAT and CDR2 as FQNNGV. Trimming cost V 4 bases and J 7 bases; bases outside gene matches: 7. CDR3 region: CASSYRDRGANEQFF. DNA of the CDR3: TGTGCCAGCAGCTACCGGGACAGGGGCGCGAATGAGCAGTTCTTC.

Ten or more counts support this clonotype. The chain uses TRBV11-2 and TRBJ1-1, with TRBD1 matching 7 bases. The CDR3 runs 18 residues. The germline gives CDR1 SGHAT, CDR2 FQNNGV. V was clipped by 2 bases and J by 0 bases; unmatched bases: 12. CDR3 amino acids: CASSLLRPRQGLNTEAFF. For the CDR3, the DNA is TGTGCCAGCAGCTTACTCCGGCCCAGACAGGGTCTGAACACTGAAGCTTTCTTT.

This clonotype was counted at least ten times. The CDR3 DNA sequence: TGTGCCAGCAGCCTCGAGGGGGGGTCGTCGCACAATGAGCAGTTCTTC. Amino acid sequence: CASSLEGGSSHNEQFF. This sequence joins TRBV7-9 and TRBJ2-1, with D possibly matching TRBD2 (7 bases). From germline, CDR1 is SEHNR and CDR2 FQNEAQ (reference sequence). The CDR3 runs to 16 residues. V gave up 5 bases and J gave up 5 bases, with 19 bases separating them.